The rows below give T cell receptor beta chains drawn from one sample of a study of cytotoxic CD8 clonotypes in ibrutinib-treated CLL. The repertoire was sequenced with immunoSEQ multiplex PCR; TCRdb's copy has only in-frame clones and lacks some. The sample gives around 310,000 clones, 70% to 80% of which show up once; over 5.5% is in the top ten. The material sequenced was PBMCs, taken before ibrutinib treatment. The receptors stem from a human donor with chronic lymphocytic leukemia. Each CDR3 is given with its conserved first and last residue. The D gene is left open where the match is weak. Size is stated for part of the rows, as once, few or many counts, or as a class when the clone is expanded.

clone size	D gene	CDR3 length	V gene	J gene	CDR3 protein	CDR3 DNA
NA	NA	15	TRBV5-6	TRBJ1-5	CASSLGLTGGPPQHF	TGTGCCAGCAGCTTGGGTTTGACGGGAGGTCCGCCCCAGCATTTT
NA	TRBD2	14	TRBV5-6	TRBJ2-7	CASSSTRGVYEQYF	TGTGCCAGCAGCTCCACACGGGGGGTTTACGAGCAGTACTTC
few	NA	15	TRBV11-2	TRBJ2-3	CASSLSLQGIRPQYF	TGTGCCAGCAGCTTGTCCCTCCAGGGGATACGGCCGCAGTATTTT
NA	NA	13	TRBV30	TRBJ2-1	CAWSPRSSNEQFF	TGTGCCTGGAGTCCCCGGTCCTCGAATGAGCAGTTCTTC
NA	TRBD2	15	TRBV5-6	TRBJ2-1	CASSPGTKLYNEQFF	TGTGCCAGCAGCCCGGGGACTAAACTTTACAATGAGCAGTTCTTC
NA	NA	13	TRBV19	TRBJ2-7	CASSLRGGYEQYF	TGTGCCAGTAGCCTTAGGGGGGGTTACGAGCAGTACTTC
once	NA	12	TRBV7-2	TRBJ2-7	CASSLVGDEQYF	TGTGCCAGCAGCTTAGTTGGGGACGAGCAGTACTTC
NA	NA	14	TRBV28	TRBJ1-3	CASTNDISGNTIYF	TGTGCCAGCACCAACGACATCTCTGGAAACACCATATATTTT
NA	TRBD1	16	TRBV19	TRBJ2-2	CASSMTGAISTGELFF	TGTGCCAGTAGTATGACAGGGGCGATTAGCACCGGGGAGCTGTTTTTT
NA	NA	15	TRBV7-6	TRBJ2-2	CASSLVQLNTGELFF	TGTGCCAGCAGCTTAGTTCAGCTGAACACCGGGGAGCTGTTTTTT
NA	TRBD1	15	TRBV4-2	TRBJ1-2	CASSWDRFHSYGYTF	TGTGCCAGCAGCTGGGACAGGTTTCATAGCTATGGCTACACCTTC
NA	NA	14	TRBV5-6	TRBJ2-7	CASSLGDPVLEQYF	TGTGCCAGCAGCTTGGGGGATCCGGTCTTGGAGCAGTACTTC
NA	TRBD2	18	TRBV5-4	TRBJ2-1	CASSLAELAGGLNNEQFF	TGTGCCAGCAGCTTGGCAGAGCTAGCGGGAGGTTTAAACAATGAGCAGTTCTTC
NA	TRBD1	18	TRBV4-2	TRBJ2-4	CASSQDSVTGAAKNIQYF	TGTGCCAGCAGCCAAGATAGCGTGACAGGGGCAGCCAAAAACATTCAGTACTTC
NA	TRBD1	15	TRBV19	TRBJ2-7	CASSPTPPTGGEQYF	TGTGCCAGTAGTCCCACGCCGCCGACAGGGGGCGAGCAGTACTTC
NA	NA	14	TRBV9	TRBJ2-3	CASSRTGVPDTQYF	TGTGCCAGCAGCCGCACGGGGGTCCCAGATACGCAGTATTTT
NA	NA	15	TRBV5-4	TRBJ2-5	CASSLKTEPQETQYF	TGTGCCAGCAGCTTGAAGACAGAGCCTCAAGAGACCCAGTACTTC